This is a list of T cell receptor beta chains from one sample in a study of blood T cell repertoires in COVID-19. The method was immunoSEQ multiplex PCR; TCRdb's version includes in-frame clones alone and lacks a portion of them. Here the sample spans about 370,000 clones, 87% being singletons. The sample consisted of peripheral blood. The source is a woman aged 25 to 39 with COVID-19, enrolled during active disease. The CDR3 runs from the conserved cysteine through the conserved F or W. D genes are given only for firm matches. Size is stated for part of the rows, as once, few or many counts, or as a class when the clone is expanded.

d_call j_call clone_size v_call cdr3_nt cdr3_aa
. TRBJ2-5 . TRBV25-1 TGTGCCAGCAGAGCCGTCCCGCCTCAAGAGACCCAGTACTTC CASRAVPPQETQYF
TRBD1 TRBJ2-1 . TRBV5-4 TGTGCCAGCAGCTTCCGGGACAGCCGATACAATGAGCAGTTCTTC CASSFRDSRYNEQFF
TRBD1 TRBJ1-1 . TRBV27 TGTGCCAGCAGTTTGCAGGGGGTCTCTGAAGCTTTCTTT CASSLQGVSEAFF
. TRBJ1-2 . TRBV28 TGTGCCAGCAGAATAGCAGCTAACTATGGCTACACCTTC CASRIAANYGYTF
. TRBJ2-3 many TRBV18 TGTGCCAGCTCTCCATCCGGGTTTGGCACAGATACGCAGTATTTT CASSPSGFGTDTQYF
TRBD1 TRBJ1-2 . TRBV2 TGTGCCAGCAGTGGGGACAGGACCTATGGCTACACCTTC CASSGDRTYGYTF
. TRBJ2-7 . TRBV7-2 TGTGCCAGCAGTCCCCCGGGACTTGCCTACGAGCAGTACTTC CASSPPGLAYEQYF
. TRBJ2-5 . TRBV11-2 TGTGCCAGCAGCTCCTCCCCCATTAGCAGAGAGACCCAGTACTTC CASSSSPISRETQYF
. TRBJ2-7 . TRBV13 TGTGCCAGCAGCCGCACCCCAGGGGCCTACGAGCAGTACTTC CASSRTPGAYEQYF
. TRBJ2-2 . TRBV5-1 TGCGCCAGCAGGCCAGGGGTTATCGGGGAGCTGTTTTTT CASRPGVIGELFF
TRBD2 TRBJ2-7 . TRBV29-1 TGCAGCGTACTAATTAGCGGGAGTTACGACGAGCAGTACTTC CSVLISGSYDEQYF
TRBD2 TRBJ2-3 . TRBV2 TGTGCCAGCAGTCCGACTAGCGGGAGAGCAGATACGCAGTATTTT CASSPTSGRADTQYF
. TRBJ2-3 . TRBV20-1 TGCAGTGCGGGCCCGGTAGATACGCAGTATTTT CSAGPVDTQYF
. TRBJ2-7 . TRBV3-1/TRBV3-2 TGTGCCAGCAGCCAAGGGCGGGCGGGGACCTACGAGCAGTACTTC CASSQGRAGTYEQYF
TRBD2 TRBJ2-2 . TRBV29-1 TGCAGCGTTGGAGGTGGGGCTAGCGGCACCGGGGAGCTGTTTTTT CSVGGGASGTGELFF
. TRBJ1-5 . TRBV10-3 TGTGCCATCAGTGGTGCAGGGTGGAATCAGCCCCAGCATTTT CAISGAGWNQPQHF
. TRBJ2-1 . TRBV11-1 TGTGCCAGCAGTGGCCAGCGGTCTAACAATGAGCAGTTCTTC CASSGQRSNNEQFF